This passage covers 16 T cell receptor beta chains from one sample sequenced in a study of T cells in Graves' hyperthyroidism and ophthalmopathy. Amplification yielded TCR beta CDR3 regions, with RNA transcripts as the source. HTBI primers were used for first-round RT-PCR of the TCR CDR3. TCRdb reprocessed the multiplex PCR reads via MiXCR and lists one record per CDR3 protein. Counted here are 300,000 to 400,000 distinct CDR3 sequences, around 20% occurring once; the ten biggest clones make up around 45%. The sample comprised blood. Receptor source: a woman aged 45 to 65 with Graves' hyperthyroidism.

Only a few counts were recorded for this clonotype. The genes are TRBV9 and TRBJ2-3; the match to TRBD1 covers 10 bases. The CDR3 length is 17 residues. Germline assignment: CDR1 SGDLS and CDR2 YYNGEE. Trimming at V came to 3 bases and at J to 0 bases, leaving 7 bases not matched to a gene. This CDR3 is CASSARGQGISTDTQYF. CDR3 sequence (DNA): TGTGCCAGCAGCGCTAGGGGACAGGGGATAAGCACAGATACGCAGTATTTT.

This clonotype was seen at least ten times. The chain joins TRBV29-1 to TRBJ2-3, with 13 bases lining up with TRBD2. The CDR3 length is 14 residues. CDR1 is SQVTM, CDR2 ANQGSEA, per germline. V was pared by 7 bases and J by 3 bases, with 4 bases of the junction left unmatched. CDR3 in DNA: TGCAGCGCTCGGACTAGCGGGGGAACAGATACGCAGTATTTT. It translates to CSARTSGGTDTQYF.

This clonotype was seen repeatedly, ten times or more. The chain joins TRBV20-1 to TRBJ2-5; D is unclear. The CDR3 runs 15 residues. V dropped 0 bases and J dropped 5 bases, with 16 bases sitting between them. Germline V CDR1 and CDR2: DFQATT, SNEGSKA (reference sequence). The CDR3 nucleotides are TGCAGTGCTAGAGATCAAGGATCCTCCGGGGAGACCCAGTACTTC. Its translation: CSARDQGSSGETQYF.

This CDR3 is CASSGSLAGAFYEQYF. The CDR3 DNA reads TGTGCCAGCAGTGGGTCCCTAGCGGGGGCTTTCTACGAGCAGTACTTC. This chain links TRBV6-1 with TRBJ2-7; 10 nucleotides agree with TRBD2. V gave up 4 bases and J gave up 3 bases; unmatched junction bases: 9. This CDR3 is 16 amino acids long. Germline V gene lookup returns CDR1 MNHNS and CDR2 SASEGT.

This clonotype was seen a handful of times. CDR3 nucleotide sequence: TGTGCCAGCACCTCCATCATCAGGGGCCTTTATCGGGGCTACACCTTC. Encoded protein: CASTSIIRGLYRGYTF. J is TRBJ1-2 and V is TRBV28; tentative D call: TRBD1 (6 bases). The CDR3 runs 16 residues. V lost 7 bases and J lost 8, with 26 bases in between. Looked up from germline, CDR1 is MDHEN and CDR2 is SYDVKM.

CDR3 in amino acids: CASSIREGLPANTGELFF. CDR3 nucleotides: TGTGCCAGTAGTATACGTGAGGGTCTCCCCGCGAACACCGGGGAGCTGTTTTTT. The genes are TRBV19 and TRBJ2-2; possible D gene TRBD2, 5 bases. CDR1 LNHDA and CDR2 SQIVND come from the germline V gene (reference sequence). There are 18 residues in the CDR3. The V end was cut by 2 bases, the J end by 0 bases, with 16 bases between. Variable domain in full (rest from reference TRBV19 and TRBJ2-2): DGGITQSPKYLFRKEGQNVTLSCEQNLNHDAMYWYRQDPGQGLRLIYYSQIVNDFQKGDIAEGYSVSREKKESFPLTVTSAQKNPTAFYLCASSIREGLPANTGELFFGEGSRLTVL.

This clonotype has a count of ten or more. The rearrangement links TRBV29-1 to TRBJ1-2, with D uncertain. V shed 2 bases and J shed 7 bases, with 11 bases lying between them. Germline CDR1 reads SQVTM; CDR2 reads ANQGSEA. This CDR3 is 12 amino acids long. Here the CDR3 DNA reads TGCAGCGTTGAACAGATGACGCGTGGCTACACCTTC. Amino acid sequence: CSVEQMTRGYTF. Variable domain in full (rest from reference TRBV29-1 and TRBJ1-2): SAVISQKPSRDICQRGTSLTIQCQVDSQVTMMFWYRQQPGQSLTLIATANQGSEATYESGFVIDKFPISRPNLTFSTLTVSNMSPEDSSIYLCSVEQMTRGYTFGSGTRLTVV.

This clonotype was observed many times. The chain's CDR3 is CASSAIQGNNQPQHF. CDR3 sequence (DNA): TGTGCCAGCAGCGCAATACAGGGGAACAATCAGCCCCAGCATTTT. The chain carries TRBV5-8 and TRBJ1-5, with 7 bases lining up with TRBD1. Per the germline V gene, CDR1 is SGHTS and CDR2 is YDEGEE. Trimming cost V 4 bases and J 3 bases; bases outside gene matches: 7. This CDR3 has 15 amino acids.

This clonotype was seen many times. V and J are TRBV7-9 and TRBJ2-2; perhaps TRBD2 as D (6 bases). Trimming cost V 0 bases and J 5 bases, with 10 bases left between them. The CDR3 consists of 15 residues. Germline lookup yields CDR1 SEHNR and CDR2 FQNEAQ (reference sequence). The CDR3 DNA is TGTGCCAGCAGCTTAGCCGGGAGATTAACCGGGGAGCTGTTTTTT. Amino acids: CASSLAGRLTGELFF.

This clonotype was counted at least ten times. The chain is built from TRBV12-3 or TRBV12-4 and TRBJ1-6; no clear D gene. This CDR3 is built from 15 residues. Trimming removed 2 bases from V and 7 bases from J, with 12 bases in between. The CDR3 nucleotides read TGTGCCAGCAGTTTATTCCCCGAGCTAAATTCACCCCTCCACTTT. This gives the protein CASSLFPELNSPLHF.

In this sample, this clonotype turned up a few times. CDR3 DNA: TGCAGTGCTAGAGTGCCAGAGACTAATAATTCACCCCTCCACTTT. Its translation: CSARVPETNNSPLHF. The rearrangement joins TRBV20-1 to TRBJ1-6, with D unclear. Germline V CDR1 and CDR2: DFQATT, SNEGSKA (reference sequence). V lost 1 base and J lost 5, with 12 bases in between. This CDR3 has 15 residues.

This clonotype showed up just a few times. The chain joins TRBV13 to TRBJ2-2; D gene ambiguous. V lost 5 bases, J lost 1 base, and 14 bases lay in between. CDR1 is PRHDT, CDR2 FYEKMQ, per germline (reference sequence). The CDR3 is 16 residues long. CDR3 sequence: CASSAKIRENTGELFF. DNA for the CDR3: TGTGCCAGCAGCGCCAAGATACGAGAGAACACCGGGGAGCTGTTTTTT.

At least ten counts were recorded for this clonotype. The chain combines TRBV28 with TRBJ2-7, with 8 bases that match TRBD1. Germline values: CDR1 MDHEN, CDR2 SYDVKM. With 6 bases clipped from V and 1 base from J, the junction kept 8 bases outside the gene matches. The CDR3 contains 15 residues. CDR3 protein: CASSRAGQGSYEQYF. The DNA of the CDR3 is TGTGCCAGCAGCCGCGCTGGACAGGGATCCTACGAGCAGTACTTC.

The sample holds many counts of this clonotype. The CDR3 here is CASSPRTGANYGYTF. CDR3 coding DNA: TGTGCCAGCAGCCCCCGGACAGGAGCTAACTATGGCTACACCTTC. The V gene is TRBV11-2, the J gene TRBJ1-2; 7 bases align to TRBD1. The CDR3 is 15 residues long. V was pared by 5 bases and J by 0 bases, with 6 bases of the junction left unmatched. CDR1 and CDR2 (germline): SGHAT, FQNNGV.

Regarding this clonotype: It may be a read error: a sequence one base away is much more abundant. The J gene is TRBJ2-7, the V gene TRBV5-1, with D perhaps TRBD2 (5 bases). Germline V gene lookup returns CDR1 SGHRS and CDR2 YFSETQ. This CDR3 is 15 amino acids long. The CDR3 loop is CASSPARDRSHEQYF. In DNA form, the CDR3 reads TGCGCCAGCAGCCCTGCCCGGGATCGCTCCCACGAGCAGTACTTC.

This clonotype was observed a handful of times. The chain uses TRBV24-1 and TRBJ1-4; D not resolved. Trimming removed 2 bases at V and 3 bases at J, with 18 bases between. The CDR3 consists of 18 residues. The germline V gene encodes CDR1 KGHDR and CDR2 SFDVKD. Written as DNA, the CDR3 is TGTGCCACCAGTGATTCGAAGGGTAGGAAGCTAGCTAATGAAAAACTGTTTTTT. Protein product: CATSDSKGRKLANEKLFF.